This entry features one TCR beta chain sequence. Antigen: not known. With 1 base clipped from V and 11 bases from J, the junction kept 5 bases outside the gene matches. The CDR3 covers 15 residues. Germline CDR1 is LGHDT and CDR2 is YNNKEL (reference sequence). These data are taken from a study of human T cells and chemical hapten exposure. Overall study findings and caveats: Healthy individuals' immune responses may differ from those of donors, who had alopecia.

TCRdb used MiXCR to reprocess the RACE reads, holding one entry per CDR3 protein. The table includes 250,000 or so distinct CDR3 sequences, roughly 7.4% detected once. Regarding time point: pre-sensitization, week 0. Treatment meaning: therapeutic diphenylcyclopropenone sensitization with weekly scalp DPC. Sequenced material: whole blood, taken in connection with sensitization to the hapten diphenylcyclopropenone (DPC). The receptor comes from a man aged 18 to 29 with alopecia areata. Some clones in this sample may be carry-over from other donors' samples. This chain connects TRBV3-1 to TRBJ1-6; 10 bases line up with TRBD1. CDR3 amino acids: CASSQGPGQGPPLHF. The CDR3 nucleotides are TGTGCCAGCAGCCAAGGCCCGGGACAGGGGCCACCCCTCCACTTT.